This T cell receptor (beta chain) was recovered during a study of neurological immune-mediated disorders (dated by TCRdb to between 2017 and 2020). Background on the whole study: Peripheral blood TCR-beta repertoires from patients with HTLV-I-associated myelopathy (HAM/TSP), patients with multiple sclerosis, and healthy controls were compared in the study using UMI-based sequencing. Of the roughly 70 subjects in the cohort, around 15 were HAM/TSP patients, about 34 were multiple sclerosis patients, and about 20 were healthy controls. Alongside PBMC samples, the set of some 100 TCR-beta libraries contained longitudinal samples, technical triplicates, and paired CD4+ and CD8+ T-cell subsets that had been sorted. Broader findings and caveats from the paper: TCR clonal expansion was greatest in HAM/TSP patients and smallest in MS patients, who ranked below even healthy controls. No identical CDR3 amino acid sequences were shared among expanded clones across subjects, suggesting private TCR-beta repertoires in all groups.

cDNA was synthesized by template-switch 5'RACE using a primer carrying a 10-nucleotide random unique molecular identifier by which each TCR transcript was tagged. Every sequencing run yielded over 160 million TCR-beta sequences covering 15-18 subjects. The RNeasy kit was used for extraction of total RNA. The KAPA Real-time Library Amplification kit was used to amplify TCR-beta VDJ regions with primers targeting the TCR constant region and the 5'RACE anchor. A first PCR added sample indexes and Illumina adaptors, after which a second PCR increased the library yield. After Ampure bead purification, the TCR product of roughly 650 bp was size-selected on a 2% E-gel SizeSelection system. Before pooling, library quality was assessed on a Bioanalyzer, concentration was determined with Qubit, and library quantification was performed with the Kapa Library Quantification kit. Paired-end 2 x 150 bp sequencing of the libraries was performed on an Illumina HiSeq 2500. To increase sequence diversity, about 24-32% phiX was spiked into each library pool. Concerning the study's data processing: Quality-filtered reads were processed with the UMI-based MiGEC pipeline, which removed over 75% of raw TCR sequences during error correction. VDJ genes were aligned to IMGT germline references, and clonotypes were defined by unique CDR3 amino acid sequence plus V-J genes. Clonal expansion, Shannon diversity and CDR3 relatedness (CalcPairwiseDistances, ClusterSamples) were evaluated with VDJtools, and phylogenetic trees were built with CLCbio workbench. Expanded clones were defined as having at least 8 unique UMIs, based on coefficient-of-variation modelling across technical triplicates. TCRdb trimmed the raw reads at Q25, called clones with MiXCR and kept productive beta chains. Each record represents a unique CDR3 protein, reported with the most common genes and DNA among its rows. TCRdb, not the original authors, processed these V and J calls. Present in this sample are 28,000 or so distinct CDR3 sequences, 15% of which were seen just once. The ten largest account for 25% to 30% of the sample.

Blood bank volunteers in Maryland, USA served as the healthy controls. Unsorted PBMC libraries were generated from 2 million PBMCs stored in RNAlater at -80 °C until RNA extraction. Peripheral blood underwent Ficoll-Hypaque density gradient centrifugation to isolate PBMCs, which were then cryopreserved in liquid nitrogen. The table lists this clonotype with many counts. Its antigen specificity is not known. No base-level quality is on record; no much larger clone is a single base apart. The sequence was collected from a man aged 70 or older in good health. The sequenced sample consisted of PBMCs.

The DNA is as follows: TGTGCCACCAGTGATTCGGTCAGAGGGACCCCCTACAATGAGCAGTTCTTC. This codes for CATSDSVRGTPYNEQFF. Recombination linked TRBV24-1 to TRBJ2-1; the D segment might be TRBD1 or TRBD2, since each matches 5 bases. From the cysteine up to the phenylalanine, the CDR3 has a length of 17 residues. CDR3 DNA is the only sequence kept; it has 51 bases, read in frame from the first base. Trimming costs V 2 bases and J 2 bases, and their ends lie 15 bases apart. Via the germline V gene, CDR1 is KGHDR and CDR2 SFDVKD.